This paragraph covers one TCR beta chain sequence. Its antigen is currently unknown. 5'RACE with constant-segment primers yielded barcoded, UMI-tagged TCR alpha and TCR beta cDNA libraries. Each CDR3 protein is one row after TCRdb ran MiXCR on the 5' RACE reads. This sample has under 450,000 distinct CDR3 sequences; more than 20% occur once, and the top ten carry 10% to 15%. The sample comes from a study of T-cell memory formation after mild COVID-19. Notes on the study in general: Later expanders leaned toward CD4+, whereas clones contracting from day 15 to 85 were balanced CD4/CD8. For contracting clones, CD4+ ones sat mainly in CM and EM, CD8+ in EMRA. The authors did not confirm SARS-CoV-2 specificity of second-wave clones peaking day 37.

The sequencing sample was made of PBMCs or a T cell subset sorted from them (not recorded which). The clonotype originates from an adult woman who had mild COVID-19 (a few samples of this study predate the infection). Cell type and time point are not known.

CDR3 region: CASSLARLAINYEQYF. For the CDR3, the DNA is TGTGCCAGCAGCTTGGCCAGACTAGCGATAAACTACGAGCAGTACTTC. The J gene is TRBJ2-7, the V gene TRBV5-5; 8 nucleotides line up with TRBD2. Germline lookup yields CDR1 SGHKS and CDR2 YYEKEE (reference sequence). V was pared by 0 bases and J by 3 bases, with 8 bases of the junction left unmatched. This CDR3 spans 16 amino acids.